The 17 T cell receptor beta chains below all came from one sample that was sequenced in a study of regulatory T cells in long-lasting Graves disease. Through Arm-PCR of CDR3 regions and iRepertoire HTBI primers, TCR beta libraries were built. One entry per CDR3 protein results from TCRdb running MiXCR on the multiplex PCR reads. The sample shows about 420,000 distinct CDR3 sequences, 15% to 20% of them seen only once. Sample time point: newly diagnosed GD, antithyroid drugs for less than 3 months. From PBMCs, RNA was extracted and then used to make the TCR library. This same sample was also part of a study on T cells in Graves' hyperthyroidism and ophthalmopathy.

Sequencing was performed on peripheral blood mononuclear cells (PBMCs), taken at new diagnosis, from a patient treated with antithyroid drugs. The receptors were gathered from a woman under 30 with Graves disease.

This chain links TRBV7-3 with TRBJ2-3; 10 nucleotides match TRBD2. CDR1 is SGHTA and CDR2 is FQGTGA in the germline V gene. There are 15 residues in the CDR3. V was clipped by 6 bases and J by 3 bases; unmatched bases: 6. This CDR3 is CASRASGSLTDTQYF. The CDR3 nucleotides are TGTGCCAGCAGGGCTAGCGGGAGTTTAACAGATACGCAGTATTTT.

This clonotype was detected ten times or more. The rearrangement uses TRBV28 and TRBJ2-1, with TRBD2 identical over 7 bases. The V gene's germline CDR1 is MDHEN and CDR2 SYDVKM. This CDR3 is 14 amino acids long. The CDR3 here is CGSLGYGREYEQFF. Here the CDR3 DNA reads TGTGGGAGTCTCGGGTACGGGCGGGAGTATGAGCAGTTCTTC.

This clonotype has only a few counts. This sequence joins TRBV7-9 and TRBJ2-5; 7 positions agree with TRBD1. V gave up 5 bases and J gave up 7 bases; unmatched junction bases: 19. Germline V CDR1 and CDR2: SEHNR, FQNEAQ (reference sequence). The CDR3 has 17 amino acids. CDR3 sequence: CASSRSGGQRGPGTQYF. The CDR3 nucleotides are TGTGCCAGCAGCCGTTCTGGCGGCCAAAGGGGGCCCGGGACCCAGTACTTC.

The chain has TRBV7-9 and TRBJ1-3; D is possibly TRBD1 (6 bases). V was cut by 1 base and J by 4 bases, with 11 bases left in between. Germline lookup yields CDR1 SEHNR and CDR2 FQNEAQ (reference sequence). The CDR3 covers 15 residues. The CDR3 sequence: CASSLEGTPGNTIYF. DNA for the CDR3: TGTGCCAGCAGCTTAGAAGGGACACCCGGAAACACCATATATTTT. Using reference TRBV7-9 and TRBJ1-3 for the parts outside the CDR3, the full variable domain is DTGVSQNPRHKITKRGQNVTFRCDPISEHNRLYWYRQTLGQGPEFLTYFQNEAQLEKSRLLSDRFSAERPKGSFSTLEIQRTEQGDSAMYLCASSLEGTPGNTIYFGEGSWLTVV.

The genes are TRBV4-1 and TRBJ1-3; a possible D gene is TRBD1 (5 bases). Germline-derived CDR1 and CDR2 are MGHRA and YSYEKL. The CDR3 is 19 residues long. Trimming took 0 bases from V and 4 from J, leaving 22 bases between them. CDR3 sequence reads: CASSQDFSQADKRGNTIYF. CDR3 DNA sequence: TGCGCCAGCAGCCAAGATTTTAGCCAGGCGGACAAGAGAGGAAACACCATATATTTT.

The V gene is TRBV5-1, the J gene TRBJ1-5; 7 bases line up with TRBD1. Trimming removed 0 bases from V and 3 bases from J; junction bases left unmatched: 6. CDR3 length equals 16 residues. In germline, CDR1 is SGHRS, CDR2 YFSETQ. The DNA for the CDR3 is TGCGCCAGCAGCTTGGGGACAGGAACAAACAATCAGCCCCAGCATTTT. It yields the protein CASSLGTGTNNQPQHF.

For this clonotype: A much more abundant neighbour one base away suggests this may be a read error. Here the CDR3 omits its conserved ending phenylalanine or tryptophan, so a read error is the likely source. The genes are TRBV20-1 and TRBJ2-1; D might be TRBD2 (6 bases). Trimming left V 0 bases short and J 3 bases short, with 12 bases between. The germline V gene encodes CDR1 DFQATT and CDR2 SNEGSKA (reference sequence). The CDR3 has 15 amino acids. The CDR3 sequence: CSARDRLGVYNEQFL. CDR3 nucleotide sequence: TGCAGTGCTAGAGATCGACTAGGCGTCTACAATGAGCAGTTCCTC.

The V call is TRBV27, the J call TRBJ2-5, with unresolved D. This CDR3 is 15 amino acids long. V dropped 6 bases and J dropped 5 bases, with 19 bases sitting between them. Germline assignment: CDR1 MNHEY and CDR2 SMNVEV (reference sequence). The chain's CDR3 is CASSLARQMWETQYF. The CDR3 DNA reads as TGTGCCAGCAGCTTAGCCCGACAAATGTGGGAGACCCAGTACTTC.

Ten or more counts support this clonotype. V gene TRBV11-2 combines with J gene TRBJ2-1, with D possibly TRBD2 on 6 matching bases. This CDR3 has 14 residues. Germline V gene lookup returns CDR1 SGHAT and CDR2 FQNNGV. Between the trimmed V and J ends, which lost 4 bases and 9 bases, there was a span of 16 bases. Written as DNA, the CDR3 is TGTGCCAGCAGCTCCGGACTACCCTCCAGTGAGCAGTTCTTC. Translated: CASSSGLPSSEQFF.

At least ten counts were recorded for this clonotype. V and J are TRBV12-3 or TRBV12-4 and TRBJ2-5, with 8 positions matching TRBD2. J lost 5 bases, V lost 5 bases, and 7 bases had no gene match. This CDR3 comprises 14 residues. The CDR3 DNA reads TGTGCCAGCAGTCCCAGGACTAGCTGGGAGACCCAGTACTTC. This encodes CASSPRTSWETQYF.

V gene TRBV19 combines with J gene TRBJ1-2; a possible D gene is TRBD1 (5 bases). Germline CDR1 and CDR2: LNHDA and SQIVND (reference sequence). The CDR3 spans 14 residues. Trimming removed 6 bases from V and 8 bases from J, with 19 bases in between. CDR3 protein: CASRSRTGRDGYTF. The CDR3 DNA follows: TGTGCCAGTAGATCCCGAACGGGTAGGGACGGCTACACCTTC.

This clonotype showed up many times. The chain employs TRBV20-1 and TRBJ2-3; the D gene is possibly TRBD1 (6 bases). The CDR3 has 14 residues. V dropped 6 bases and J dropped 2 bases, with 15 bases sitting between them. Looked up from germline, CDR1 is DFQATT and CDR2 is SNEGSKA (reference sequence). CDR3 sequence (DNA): TGCAGTGCCTCGTTGGACAGTTTCACAGATACGCAGTATTTT. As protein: CSASLDSFTDTQYF.

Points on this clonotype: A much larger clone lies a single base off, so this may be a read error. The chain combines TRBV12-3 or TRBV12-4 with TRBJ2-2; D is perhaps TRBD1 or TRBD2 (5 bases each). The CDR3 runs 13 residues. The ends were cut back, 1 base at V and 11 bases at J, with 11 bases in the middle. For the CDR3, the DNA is TGTGCCAGCAGTTTAGGGTGGGACGGTGAGCTGTTTTTT. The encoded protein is CASSLGWDGELFF.

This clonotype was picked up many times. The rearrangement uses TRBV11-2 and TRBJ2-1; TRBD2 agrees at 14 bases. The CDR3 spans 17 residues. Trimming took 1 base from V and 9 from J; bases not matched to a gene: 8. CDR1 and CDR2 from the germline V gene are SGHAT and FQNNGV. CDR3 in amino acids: CASSLVAGTSGSIEQFF. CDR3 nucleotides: TGTGCCAGCAGCTTAGTCGCCGGGACTAGCGGGAGTATTGAGCAGTTCTTC.

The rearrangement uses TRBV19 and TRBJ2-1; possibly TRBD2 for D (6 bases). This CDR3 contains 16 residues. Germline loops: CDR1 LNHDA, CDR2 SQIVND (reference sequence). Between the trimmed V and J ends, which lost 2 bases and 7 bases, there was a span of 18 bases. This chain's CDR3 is CASSIPQAGPINEQFF. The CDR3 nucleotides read TGTGCCAGTAGTATACCCCAGGCGGGACCGATTAATGAGCAGTTCTTC.

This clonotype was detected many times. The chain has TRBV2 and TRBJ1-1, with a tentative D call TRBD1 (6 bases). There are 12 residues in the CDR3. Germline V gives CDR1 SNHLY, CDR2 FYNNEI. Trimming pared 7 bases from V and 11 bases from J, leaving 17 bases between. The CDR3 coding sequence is TGTGCCAGCAACAAGCAGGGGTTTCGTGCTTTCTTT. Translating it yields CASNKQGFRAFF.

Written as DNA, the CDR3 is TGTGCCACCAGTGACTCCGGACTAGCGGGAGGTCTGTACAATGAGCAGTTCTTC. Protein product: CATSDSGLAGGLYNEQFF. V is TRBV24-1 and J is TRBJ2-1, with 14 positions matching TRBD2. Germline V gene data show CDR1 as KGHDR and CDR2 as SFDVKD. This CDR3 is built from 18 residues. With 4 bases clipped from V and 4 bases from J, the junction kept 8 bases outside the gene matches.